These 7 T cell receptor beta chains originate from one sample sequenced in a study of blood T cell repertoires in COVID-19. Generated by immunoSEQ multiplex PCR, the TCRdb table keeps only in-frame clones and is missing some. The sample includes about 210,000 clones, more than 85% of them seen just once. Sample: peripheral blood. Receptors were obtained from a man aged 35 to 55 with acute or convalescent COVID-19.

V gene TRBV12-3 or TRBV12-4 combines with J gene TRBJ1-3, with D unresolved. V lost 6 bases and J lost 4, with 10 bases in between. The CDR3 spans 13 residues. The CDR3 DNA is TGTGCCAGCAGCGGCCCGGGGGGAAACACCATATATTTT. Protein: CASSGPGGNTIYF.

The J gene is TRBJ2-6, the V gene TRBV5-1; possible D gene TRBD1, 6 bases. Germline V gives CDR1 SGHRS, CDR2 YFSETQ. V lost 2 bases and J lost 0, with 12 bases in between. The CDR3 is made up of 17 amino acids. The CDR3 here is CASSFIQGSSGANVLTF. The CDR3 DNA reads TGCGCCAGCAGCTTTATACAGGGCAGCTCTGGGGCCAACGTCCTGACTTTC.

The chain links TRBV30 to TRBJ2-3; 7 bases are shared with TRBD2. This CDR3 has 11 residues. CDR1 is GTSNPN, CDR2 SVGIG, per germline (reference sequence). J was trimmed by 5 bases and V by 6 bases; bases with no gene match: 2. This CDR3 is CACSSGDTQYF. DNA for the CDR3: TGTGCCTGTTCTAGCGGAGATACGCAGTATTTT.

The chain carries TRBV28 and TRBJ2-1; maybe TRBD2 (5 bases). Between the trimmed V and J ends, which lost 10 bases and 3 bases, there was a span of 16 bases. CDR1 MDHEN and CDR2 SYDVKM come from the germline V gene. CDR3 length: 14 amino acids. The CDR3 reads CATAPGGLYNEQFF. Here the CDR3 DNA reads TGTGCCACCGCCCCAGGCGGGCTCTACAATGAGCAGTTCTTC.

The chain combines TRBV2 with TRBJ2-7; a weak D match, TRBD1 (6 bases). Trimming cost V 1 base and J 4 bases, with 8 bases left between them. CDR3 size: 13 residues. Germline V gene lookup returns CDR1 SNHLY and CDR2 FYNNEI. CDR3 sequence reads: CASSEEQGYEQYF. The CDR3, as DNA: TGTGCCAGCAGTGAAGAACAGGGATACGAGCAGTACTTC.

The chain carries TRBV5-1 and TRBJ1-5; the D is unclear. This CDR3 contains 14 residues. V was pared by 1 base and J by 4 bases, with 9 bases between. The germline V gene encodes CDR1 SGHRS and CDR2 YFSETQ. CDR3 in amino acids: CASSLLPGNQPQHF. CDR3 bases: TGCGCCAGCAGCTTGCTGCCGGGGAATCAGCCCCAGCATTTT.

The chain joins TRBV6-5 to TRBJ1-3; D is perhaps TRBD1 (5 bases). Germline V lookup: CDR1 MNHEY, CDR2 SVGAGI. V lost 2 bases to trimming and J lost 0 bases, with 8 bases between them. This CDR3 region has 15 residues. The CDR3 bases are TGTGCCAGCAGTTACGCTAGGGGCTCTGGAAACACCATATATTTT. Amino acids: CASSYARGSGNTIYF.